This T cell receptor (beta chain) was found in a study of T cell changes during pregnancy in multiple sclerosis. The CDR3 has 15 amino acids. V lost 3 bases to trimming and J lost 0 bases, with 11 bases between them. Germline CDR1 and CDR2: MGHDK and SYGVNS. Clones were read by immunoSEQ multiplex PCR, and TCRdb kept only the in-frame ones, dropping some. The sample yields around 78,000 clones, approximately 93% seen once. The receptor comes from a female donor with multiple sclerosis, enrolled in a pregnancy study. This chain connects TRBV25-1 to TRBJ1-1; possibly TRBD1 for D (5 bases). The sequences come from peripheral blood, collected in the second trimester of pregnancy. Here the CDR3 DNA reads TGTGCCAGCAGTGACTATATGACAGTGAACACTGAAGCTTTCTTT. It is translated as CASSDYMTVNTEAFF.